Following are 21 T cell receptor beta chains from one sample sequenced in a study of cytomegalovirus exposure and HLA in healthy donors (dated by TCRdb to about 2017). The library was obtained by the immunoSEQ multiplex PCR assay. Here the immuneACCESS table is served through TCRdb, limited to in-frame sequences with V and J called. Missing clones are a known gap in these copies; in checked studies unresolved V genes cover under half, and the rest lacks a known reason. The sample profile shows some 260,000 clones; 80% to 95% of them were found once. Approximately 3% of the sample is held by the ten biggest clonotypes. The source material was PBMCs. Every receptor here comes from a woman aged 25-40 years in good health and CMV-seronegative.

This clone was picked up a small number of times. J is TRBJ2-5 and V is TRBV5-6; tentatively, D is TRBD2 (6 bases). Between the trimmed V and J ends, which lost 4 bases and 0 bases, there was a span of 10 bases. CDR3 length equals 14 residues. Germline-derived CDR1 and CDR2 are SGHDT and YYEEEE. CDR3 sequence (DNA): TGTGCCAGCAGCGGCAGGGACTACCAAGAGACCCAGTACTTC. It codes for CASSGRDYQETQYF.

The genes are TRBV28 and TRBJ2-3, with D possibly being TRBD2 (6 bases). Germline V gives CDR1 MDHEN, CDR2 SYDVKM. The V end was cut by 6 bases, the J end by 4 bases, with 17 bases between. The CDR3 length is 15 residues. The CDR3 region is CASRSWGEESDTQYF. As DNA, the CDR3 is TGTGCCAGCAGATCCTGGGGGGAGGAATCAGATACGCAGTATTTT. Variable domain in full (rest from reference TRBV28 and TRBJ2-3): DVKVTQSSRYLVKRTGEKVFLECVQDMDHENMFWYRQDPGLGLRLIYFSYDVKMKEKGDIPEGYSVSREKKERFSLILESASTNQTSMYLCASRSWGEESDTQYFGPGTRLTVL.

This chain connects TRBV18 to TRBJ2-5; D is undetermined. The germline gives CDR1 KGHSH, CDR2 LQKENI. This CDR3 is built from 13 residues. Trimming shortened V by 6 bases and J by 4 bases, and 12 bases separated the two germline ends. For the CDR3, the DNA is TGTGCCAGCTCCGCTCGGCTCCTAGAGACCCAGTACTTC. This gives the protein CASSARLLETQYF.

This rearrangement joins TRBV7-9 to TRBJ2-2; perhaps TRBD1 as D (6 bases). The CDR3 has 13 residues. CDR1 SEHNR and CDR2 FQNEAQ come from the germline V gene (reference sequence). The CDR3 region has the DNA TGTGTAACCTCCCTCCAGGGGCCCGGGGAGCTGTTTTTT. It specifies CVTSLQGPGELFF.

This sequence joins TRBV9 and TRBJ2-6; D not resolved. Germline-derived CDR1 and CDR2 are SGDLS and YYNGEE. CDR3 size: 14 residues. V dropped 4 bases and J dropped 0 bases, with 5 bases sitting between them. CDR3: CASSTISGANVLTF. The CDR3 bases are TGTGCCAGCAGCACCATCTCTGGGGCCAACGTCCTGACTTTC.

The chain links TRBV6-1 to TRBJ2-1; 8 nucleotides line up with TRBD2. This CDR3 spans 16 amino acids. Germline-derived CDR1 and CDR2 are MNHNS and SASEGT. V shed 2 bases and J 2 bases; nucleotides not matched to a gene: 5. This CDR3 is CASSEFSGIPYNEQFF. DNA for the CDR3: TGTGCCAGCAGTGAATTTAGCGGGATCCCCTACAATGAGCAGTTCTTC.

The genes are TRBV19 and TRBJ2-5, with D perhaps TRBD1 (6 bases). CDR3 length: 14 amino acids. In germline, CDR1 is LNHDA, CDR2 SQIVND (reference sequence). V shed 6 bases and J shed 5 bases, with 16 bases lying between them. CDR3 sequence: CASSDHRVRETQYF. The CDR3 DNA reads TGTGCCAGTAGCGACCACAGGGTACGGGAGACCCAGTACTTC.

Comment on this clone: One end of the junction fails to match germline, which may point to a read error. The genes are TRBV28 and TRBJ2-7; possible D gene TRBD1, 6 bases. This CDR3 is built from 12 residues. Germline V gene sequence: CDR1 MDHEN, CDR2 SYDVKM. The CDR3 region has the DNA TGTGCCAGCAGTTTAACTCCGGGACAAGGTGTCTTC. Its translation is CASSLTPGQGVF.

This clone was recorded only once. CDR3 sequence reads: CASSSGRLYGYTF. The DNA of the CDR3 is TGTGCCAGCAGTTCGGGACGCCTCTATGGCTACACCTTC. This chain links TRBV6-5 with TRBJ1-2; perhaps TRBD1 as D (5 bases). Trimming removed 4 bases from V and 4 bases from J, with 10 bases in between. Germline V lookup: CDR1 MNHEY, CDR2 SVGAGI. The CDR3 has 13 residues.

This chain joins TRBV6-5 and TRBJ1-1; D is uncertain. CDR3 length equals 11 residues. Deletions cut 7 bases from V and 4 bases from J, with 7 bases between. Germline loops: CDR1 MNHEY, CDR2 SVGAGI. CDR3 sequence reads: CASKRSTEAFF. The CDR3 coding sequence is TGTGCCAGCAAGAGGAGCACTGAAGCTTTCTTT.

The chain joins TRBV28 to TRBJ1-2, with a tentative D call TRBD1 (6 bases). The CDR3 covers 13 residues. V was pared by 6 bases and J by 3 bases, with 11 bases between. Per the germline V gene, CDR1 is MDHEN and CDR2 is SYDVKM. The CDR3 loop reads CASRSAGDYGYTF. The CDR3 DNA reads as TGTGCCAGCAGGAGCGCAGGGGACTATGGCTACACCTTC.

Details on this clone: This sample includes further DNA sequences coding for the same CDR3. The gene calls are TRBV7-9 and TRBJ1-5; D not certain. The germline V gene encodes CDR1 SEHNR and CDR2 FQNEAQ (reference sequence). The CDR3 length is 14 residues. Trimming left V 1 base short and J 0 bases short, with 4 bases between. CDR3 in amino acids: CASSLDSSNQPQHF. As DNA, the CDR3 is TGTGCCAGCAGCTTAGACAGTAGCAATCAGCCCCAGCATTTT.

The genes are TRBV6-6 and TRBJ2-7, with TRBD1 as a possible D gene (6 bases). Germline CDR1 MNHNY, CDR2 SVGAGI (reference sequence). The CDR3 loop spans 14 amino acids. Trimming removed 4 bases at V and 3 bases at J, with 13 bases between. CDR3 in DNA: TGTGCCAGCAGTTTGCAGGGGATGAGCTACGAGCAGTACTTC. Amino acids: CASSLQGMSYEQYF.

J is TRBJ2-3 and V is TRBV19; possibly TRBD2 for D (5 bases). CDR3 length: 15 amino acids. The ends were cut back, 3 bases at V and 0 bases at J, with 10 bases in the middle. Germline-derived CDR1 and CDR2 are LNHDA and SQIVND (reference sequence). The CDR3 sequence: CASSILSVSTDTQYF. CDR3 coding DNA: TGTGCCAGTAGTATCCTTAGCGTTAGCACAGATACGCAGTATTTT.

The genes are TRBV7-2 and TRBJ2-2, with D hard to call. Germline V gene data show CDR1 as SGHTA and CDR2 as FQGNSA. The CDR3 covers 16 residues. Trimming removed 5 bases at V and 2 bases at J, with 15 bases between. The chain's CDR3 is CASSAWASKNTGELFF. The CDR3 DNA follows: TGTGCCAGCAGCGCTTGGGCCAGCAAAAACACCGGGGAGCTGTTTTTT. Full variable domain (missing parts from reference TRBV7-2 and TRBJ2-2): GAGVSQSPSNKVTEKGKDVELRCDPISGHTALYWYRQSLGQGLEFLIYFQGNSAPDKSGLPSDRFSAERTGGSVSTLTIQRTQQEDSAVYLCASSAWASKNTGELFFGEGSRLTVL.

CDR3 sequence (DNA): TGTGCCAGCAGTTTTGGGACGGCGAAAGGGACCGGGGAGCTGTTTTTT. Translated: CASSFGTAKGTGELFF. The genes are TRBV27 and TRBJ2-2; perhaps D is TRBD1 or TRBD2 (5 bases each). Trimming left V 3 bases short and J 5 bases short, with 16 bases between. Germline assignment: CDR1 MNHEY and CDR2 SMNVEV (reference sequence). The CDR3 extends over 16 amino acids.

The chain's CDR3 is CASSVTGGAYEQYF. The CDR3 DNA follows: TGTGCCAGCAGTGTCACAGGGGGCGCCTACGAGCAGTACTTC. The rearrangement joins TRBV27 to TRBJ2-7; 9 bases agree with TRBD1. With 5 bases clipped from V and 2 bases from J, the junction kept 4 bases outside the gene matches. Germline V lookup: CDR1 MNHEY, CDR2 SMNVEV (reference sequence). The CDR3 spans 14 residues.

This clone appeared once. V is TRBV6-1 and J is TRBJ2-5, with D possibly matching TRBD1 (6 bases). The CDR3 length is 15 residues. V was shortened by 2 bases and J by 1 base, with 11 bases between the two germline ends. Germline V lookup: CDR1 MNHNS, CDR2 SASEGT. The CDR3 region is CASSEPRGAQETQYF. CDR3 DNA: TGTGCCAGCAGTGAACCCAGGGGCGCCCAAGAGACCCAGTACTTC.

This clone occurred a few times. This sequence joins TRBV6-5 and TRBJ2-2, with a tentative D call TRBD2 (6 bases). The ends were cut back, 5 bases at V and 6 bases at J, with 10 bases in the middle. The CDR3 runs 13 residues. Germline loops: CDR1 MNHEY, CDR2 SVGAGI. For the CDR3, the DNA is TGTGCCAGCAGTGACGGGAGCGCCGGGGAGCTGTTTTTT. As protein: CASSDGSAGELFF.

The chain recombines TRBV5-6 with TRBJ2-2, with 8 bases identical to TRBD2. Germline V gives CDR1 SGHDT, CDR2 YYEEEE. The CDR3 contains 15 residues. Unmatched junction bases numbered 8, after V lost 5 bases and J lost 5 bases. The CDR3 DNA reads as TGTGCCAGCAGGCAGAGCGGGAGTCTTACCGGGGAGCTGTTTTTT. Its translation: CASRQSGSLTGELFF.

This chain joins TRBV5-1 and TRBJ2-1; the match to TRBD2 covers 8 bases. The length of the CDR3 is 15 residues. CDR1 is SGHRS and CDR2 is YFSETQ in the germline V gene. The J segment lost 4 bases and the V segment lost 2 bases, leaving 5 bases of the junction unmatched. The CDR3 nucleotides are TGCGCCAGCAGCTTCACTAGCGGTTCATACAATGAGCAGTTCTTC. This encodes CASSFTSGSYNEQFF.